This entry features one TCR beta chain sequence. Germline V gene lookup returns CDR1 LNHDA and CDR2 SQIVND (reference sequence). The CDR3 is made up of 13 amino acids. Trimming left V 7 bases short and J 3 bases short, with 10 bases between. TCRdb's table, derived via immunoSEQ multiplex PCR, lists solely in-frame clones and lacks some. This table holds about 40,000 clones, roughly 88% found once. Treatment noted: randomized to nivolumab then ipilimumab (arm A) or the reverse (arm B). From thawed PBMCs, live CD3+CD8+ cells negative for CD19 and CD56 were sorted. This specimen comes from a study of sequential checkpoint blockade in melanoma.

The chain couples TRBV19 to TRBJ2-1, with D hard to call. Here the sequenced sample was CD8+ T cells sorted from blood (inferred from file names), taken from a patient given nivolumab and ipilimumab in sequence. The TCR originated in a human donor with melanoma. This CDR3 is CASIDLVYNEQFF. CDR3 sequence (DNA): TGTGCCAGTATAGATCTAGTCTACAATGAGCAGTTCTTC.